What follows is one TCR beta chain and its context. The source of the sample is a study of blood T cell repertoires in COVID-19. TCRdb's copy holds only in-frame clones and misses some; the assay was immunoSEQ multiplex PCR. The table has hundreds of thousands of clones, 65% to 80% seen once; the top ten hold 4%. This CDR3 region has 16 residues. V dropped 5 bases and J dropped 6 bases, with 20 bases sitting between them. Germline V CDR1 and CDR2: MDHEN, SYDVKM. The sequenced sample was peripheral blood. V and J are TRBV28 and TRBJ2-1; D possibly corresponds to TRBD1 (6 bases). This TCR was sampled from a middle-aged woman with active or convalescent COVID-19. CDR3 in amino acids: CASSLQRDTWVNEQFF. The CDR3 DNA reads TGTGCCAGCAGTCTCCAACGGGACACCTGGGTCAATGAGCAGTTCTTC.